This T cell receptor beta chain was identified in a study of T cells in Graves' hyperthyroidism and ophthalmopathy. In germline, CDR1 is MNHEY, CDR2 SMNVEV (reference sequence). The CDR3 is made up of 15 amino acids. V lost 6 bases and J lost 6, with 15 bases in between. From RNA transcripts, TCR beta CDR3 regions were amplified. HTBI primers were employed in a first-round RT-PCR of the TCR CDR3. TCRdb reanalysed the multiplex PCR reads using MiXCR and keeps one entry per CDR3 protein. Of about 840,000 distinct CDR3 sequences listed, roughly 40% are singletons. This clonotype was detected a few times. The sequenced sample consisted of blood. The chain joins TRBV27 to TRBJ1-6; D possibly corresponds to TRBD1 (5 bases). The TCR sequence derives from a man between 18 and 29 years old with Graves' hyperthyroidism. The DNA of the CDR3 is TGTGCCAGCAGCTCCGACGGGGCACCTAATTCACCCCTCCACTTT. Translating gives CASSSDGAPNSPLHF.